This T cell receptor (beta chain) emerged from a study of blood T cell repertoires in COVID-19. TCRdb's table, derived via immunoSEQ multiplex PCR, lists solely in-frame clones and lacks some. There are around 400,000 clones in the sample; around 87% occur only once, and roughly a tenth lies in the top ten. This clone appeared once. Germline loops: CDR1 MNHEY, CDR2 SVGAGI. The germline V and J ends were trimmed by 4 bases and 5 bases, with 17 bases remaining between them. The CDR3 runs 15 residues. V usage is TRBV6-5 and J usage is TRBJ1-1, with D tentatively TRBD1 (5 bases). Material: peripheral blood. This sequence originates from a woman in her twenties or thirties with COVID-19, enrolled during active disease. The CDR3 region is CASSFAQPGGTEAFF. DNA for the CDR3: TGTGCCAGCAGTTTCGCGCAACCCGGGGGGACTGAAGCTTTCTTT.